The 27 T cell receptor beta chains below all came from one sample that was sequenced in a study of T cell responses to AZD1222 COVID-19 vaccine. Only in-frame clones appear in the TCRdb table, and some are missing; sequencing was by immunoSEQ multiplex PCR. Altogether some 200,000 clones are present, 80% to 95% being singletons, with the ten largest covering nearly 3.5%. The material sequenced was peripheral blood, taken 28 days after the second AZD1222 dose. Receptors were obtained from an adult who received the AZD1222 COVID-19 vaccine.

The gene calls are TRBV6-2 or TRBV6-3 and TRBJ1-5; 7 nucleotides match TRBD1. V lost 6 bases to trimming and J lost 7 bases; unmatched junction nucleotides: 6. Germline lookup yields CDR1 MNHEY and CDR2 SVGEGT. CDR3 length: 13 residues. CDR3: CASSLTGEQPQHF. The CDR3 bases are TGTGCCAGCAGCTTAACAGGGGAGCAGCCCCAGCATTTT.

The chain links TRBV28 to TRBJ2-1; D might be TRBD1 or TRBD2, each matching 6 bases. Per the germline V gene, CDR1 is MDHEN and CDR2 is SYDVKM. CDR3 length equals 19 residues. Trimming shortened V by 4 bases and J by 2 bases, and 24 bases separated the two germline ends. The CDR3 protein is CASSSLPGGRLETYNEQFF. The DNA of the CDR3 is TGTGCCAGCAGTTCTCTCCCTGGGGGGCGACTAGAGACCTACAATGAGCAGTTCTTC.

The rearrangement joins TRBV4-2 to TRBJ1-5; D perhaps matches TRBD1 (6 bases). Germline values: CDR1 LGHNA, CDR2 YNFKEQ. This CDR3 contains 13 residues. The V and J ends lost 4 bases and 4 bases respectively, with 8 bases between them. CDR3 coding DNA: TGTGCCAGCAGCCTACAGGGAAATCAGCCCCAGCATTTT. Translating it yields CASSLQGNQPQHF.

The CDR3 DNA reads as TGTGCCAGCAGCGAGGGGACAGCGTACCAAGAGACCCAGTACTTC. Amino acids: CASSEGTAYQETQYF. This chain connects TRBV21-1 to TRBJ2-5; the table's TRBD1 call for D was not verified on the DNA. TRBV21-1 is noted as a pseudogene. This CDR3 is 15 amino acids long.

V and J are TRBV3-1 (or the pseudogene TRBV3-2) and TRBJ2-4, with 8 nucleotides matching TRBD1. This CDR3 comprises 14 residues. The trim removed 1 base at V and 8 bases at J, leaving 4 bases unmatched. Germline V gene lookup returns CDR1 LGHDT and CDR2 YNNKEL (reference sequence). In DNA form, the CDR3 reads TGTGCCAGCAGCCAAGGGGTGGGACAGGACATTCAGTACTTC. This encodes CASSQGVGQDIQYF.

CDR3 region: CASCEGWGNQPQHF. Here the CDR3 DNA reads TGTGCCAGTTGCGAGGGGTGGGGCAATCAGCCCCAGCATTTT. The V call is TRBV19, the J call TRBJ1-5, with a weak D call TRBD1 (5 bases). CDR1 and CDR2 (germline): LNHDA, SQIVND (reference sequence). This CDR3 region has 14 residues. Trimming took 8 bases from V and 2 from J, leaving 13 bases between them.

The J gene is TRBJ2-5, the V gene TRBV6-5; TRBD2 matches 11 bases. Germline lookup yields CDR1 MNHEY and CDR2 SVGAGI. The CDR3 runs 15 residues. The V and J ends lost 2 bases and 5 bases, in that order; junction bases with no gene match: 4. The CDR3 coding sequence is TGTGCCAGCAGTTACACTAGCGGGAGAGTTGAGACCCAGTACTTC. As protein: CASSYTSGRVETQYF.

The V and J genes are TRBV3-1 (or the pseudogene TRBV3-2) and TRBJ1-3; D remains ambiguous. CDR3 length equals 15 residues. Trimming shortened V by 4 bases and J by 3 bases, and 13 bases separated the two germline ends. Germline CDR1 reads LGHDT; CDR2 reads YNNKEL (reference sequence). The CDR3 here is CASSRGVGDGNTIYF. The CDR3 bases are TGTGCCAGCAGCCGAGGAGTCGGGGATGGAAACACCATATATTTT.

This chain links TRBV6-6 with TRBJ2-7, with D perhaps assigned TRBD1 or TRBD2 (5 bases each). Trimming took 6 bases from V and 2 from J, leaving 17 bases between them. The CDR3 has 15 residues. Germline loops: CDR1 MNHNY, CDR2 SVGAGI (reference sequence). The CDR3 region is CASSDPPGPTYEQYF. In DNA, the CDR3 is TGTGCCAGCAGCGACCCTCCGGGACCTACCTACGAGCAGTACTTC.

V gene TRBV7-9 combines with J gene TRBJ1-2; 8 nucleotides align to TRBD1. J was trimmed by 10 bases and V by 5 bases; bases with no gene match: 12. The CDR3 has 14 amino acids. Germline V lookup: CDR1 SEHNR, CDR2 FQNEAQ (reference sequence). This CDR3 reads CASSHLGTGVDYTF. The CDR3 nucleotides are TGTGCCAGCAGCCATCTGGGGACAGGAGTGGACTACACCTTC.

The chain employs TRBV7-2 and TRBJ1-4, with a possible D match to TRBD1 (6 bases). Trimming removed 5 bases from V and 7 bases from J, with 8 bases in between. CDR1 is SGHTA and CDR2 is FQGNSA in the germline V gene. This CDR3 is 12 amino acids long. CDR3 in amino acids: CASSPRGEKLFF. The CDR3 DNA reads as TGTGCCAGCAGCCCCAGGGGTGAAAAACTGTTTTTT.

This sequence joins TRBV11-2 and TRBJ2-5; 8 nucleotides align to TRBD2. CDR1 and CDR2 from the germline V gene are SGHAT and FQNNGV. V was pared by 5 bases and J by 2 bases, with 10 bases of the junction left unmatched. The CDR3 sequence is 16 residues long. CDR3 DNA sequence: TGTGCCAGCAGCCGATTGTGGGCGGGGGGACAAGAGACCCAGTACTTC. Residues: CASSRLWAGGQETQYF.

This chain uses TRBV27 with TRBJ1-2; tentative D call: TRBD1 (6 bases). The CDR3 runs to 15 residues. Per germline, CDR1 MNHEY and CDR2 SMNVEV (reference sequence). Between the trimmed V and J ends, which lost 5 bases and 5 bases, there was a span of 18 bases. The CDR3 bases are TGTGCCAGCAGTCACGACAGGCTGGTGGGGTATGGCTACACCTTC. Its translation is CASSHDRLVGYGYTF.

The chain has TRBV6-1 and TRBJ2-7; D remains unclear. The ends were cut back, 1 base at V and 4 bases at J, with 5 bases in the middle. Germline V gene lookup returns CDR1 MNHNS and CDR2 SASEGT. The CDR3 runs to 12 residues. The CDR3 DNA is TGTGCCAGCAGTGAAGGGGTGTACGAGCAGTACTTC. Translation: CASSEGVYEQYF.

The chain has TRBV19 and TRBJ1-4; D is undetermined. Germline V gene data show CDR1 as LNHDA and CDR2 as SQIVND (reference sequence). This CDR3 has 13 amino acids. Deletions cut 4 bases from V and 8 bases from J, with 11 bases between. The CDR3 sequence is CASSTQAREKLFF. CDR3 in DNA: TGTGCCAGTAGTACCCAGGCCCGAGAAAAACTGTTTTTT.

This clone was seen a single time. The J gene is TRBJ2-2, the V gene TRBV28, with D maybe TRBD2 (7 bases). From germline, CDR1 is MDHEN and CDR2 SYDVKM. The CDR3 spans 17 residues. Trimming took 7 bases from V and 1 from J, leaving 19 bases between them. The CDR3 loop is CASTGGWRQENTGELFF. DNA for the CDR3: TGTGCCAGCACGGGGGGTTGGAGACAGGAGAACACCGGGGAGCTGTTTTTT.

The gene calls are TRBV19 and TRBJ1-4, with D perhaps matching TRBD1 (5 bases). The CDR3 is 14 amino acids. V was trimmed by 5 bases and J by 7 bases, leaving 14 bases between them. CDR1 is LNHDA, CDR2 SQIVND, per germline (reference sequence). In nucleotides, the CDR3 is TGTGCCAGTAGTCACGCTGGGGCGGCTGAAAAACTGTTTTTT. This encodes CASSHAGAAEKLFF.

The chain couples TRBV19 to TRBJ1-5; 7 nucleotides agree with TRBD1. V dropped 4 bases and J dropped 6; count of bases not matched to a gene: 6. Germline V CDR1 and CDR2: LNHDA, SQIVND (reference sequence). This CDR3 comprises 14 residues. In nucleotides, the CDR3 is TGTGCCAGTAGTACCGACAGGGTTAGTCAGCCCCAGCATTTT. Protein: CASSTDRVSQPQHF.

This chain links TRBV5-1 with TRBJ2-1; D uncertain. This CDR3 contains 14 residues. V lost 7 bases and J 2 bases, leaving 13 bases between the germline ends. Per the germline V gene, CDR1 is SGHRS and CDR2 is YFSETQ. The CDR3, as DNA: TGCGCCAGCTCCTTCGGCGGAACCTACAATGAGCAGTTCTTC. Translation gives CASSFGGTYNEQFF.

The genes are TRBV30 and TRBJ1-2, with TRBD1 matching over 9 bases. The V and J ends lost 0 bases and 3 bases, in that order; junction bases with no gene match: 2. From germline, CDR1 is GTSNPN and CDR2 SVGIG (reference sequence). The CDR3 spans 14 residues. The CDR3 sequence is CAWSVGQGYYGYTF. For the CDR3, the DNA is TGTGCCTGGAGTGTAGGACAGGGGTACTATGGCTACACCTTC.

The chain is built from TRBV27 and TRBJ1-4; tentatively, D is TRBD1 (5 bases). CDR3 length: 15 residues. The germline gives CDR1 MNHEY, CDR2 SMNVEV (reference sequence). V lost 5 bases and J 10 bases, leaving 20 bases between the germline ends. The CDR3 DNA sequence: TGTGCCAGCAGTGTCATTGGGCAGGGAGTCGGAAAACTGTTTTTT. This translates into CASSVIGQGVGKLFF.

This rearrangement joins TRBV11-3 to TRBJ1-1; D might be TRBD1 (6 bases). V gave up 2 bases and J gave up 2 bases, with 12 bases separating them. This CDR3 is built from 15 residues. Germline values: CDR1 SGHNT, CDR2 YENEEA. CDR3 sequence: CASSLSDSPNTEAFF. As DNA, the CDR3 is TGTGCCAGCAGCTTATCGGACAGTCCCAACACTGAAGCTTTCTTT.

The chain joins TRBV28 to TRBJ2-2, with TRBD1 matching 9 bases. The CDR3 sequence is 16 residues long. Germline values: CDR1 MDHEN, CDR2 SYDVKM. V shed 2 bases, J shed 3 bases, and the junction held 4 bases outside the gene matches. The CDR3 DNA sequence: TGTGCCAGCAGTTTAAGGGACAGGGAGGACACCGGGGAGCTGTTTTTT. Protein sequence: CASSLRDREDTGELFF.

The gene calls are TRBV4-1 and TRBJ2-3; the match to TRBD2 covers 9 bases. V trimming: 2 bases; J trimming: 2 bases; junction bases outside the gene matches: 5. Looked up from germline, CDR1 is MGHRA and CDR2 is YSYEKL. The CDR3 contains 16 residues. The CDR3 reads CASSQWVAGVTDTQYF. The CDR3 DNA is TGCGCCAGCAGCCAATGGGTAGCGGGAGTCACAGATACGCAGTATTTT.

This clone was observed a single time. Here the CDR3 reads CASSLTGTEATEAFF. CDR3 DNA sequence: TGCGCCAGCAGCTTGACCGGGACGGAGGCCACTGAAGCTTTCTTT. The chain uses TRBV5-1 and TRBJ1-1, with D maybe TRBD1 (5 bases). V lost 1 base and J 4 bases, leaving 14 bases between the germline ends. Germline V gene data show CDR1 as SGHRS and CDR2 as YFSETQ. The length of the CDR3 is 15 residues.

The V call is TRBV7-2, the J call TRBJ2-5; 7 bases match TRBD1. Germline values: CDR1 SGHTA, CDR2 FQGNSA. The trim removed 7 bases at V and 2 bases at J, leaving 10 bases unmatched. This CDR3 region has 15 residues. CDR3: CASTGLRDRQETQYF. For the CDR3, the DNA is TGTGCCAGCACAGGACTGAGGGACAGACAAGAGACCCAGTACTTC.

The chain carries TRBV5-5 and TRBJ2-3; D remains unclear. The germline V gene encodes CDR1 SGHKS and CDR2 YYEKEE (reference sequence). The germline V and J ends were trimmed by 1 base and 4 bases, with 16 bases remaining between them. This CDR3 has 16 amino acids. The DNA of the CDR3 is TGTGCCAGCAGCTTGATTAAACCCTCCCAGCCAGATACGCAGTATTTT. Encoded protein: CASSLIKPSQPDTQYF.